The clone carrying this T cell receptor beta chain was seen a single time. Its antigen is still unknown. CDR1 and CDR2 (germline): SGHKS, YYEKEE (reference sequence). V lost 0 bases and J 4 bases, leaving 8 bases between the germline ends. The CDR3 length is 14 residues. The data stem from a study of response to subunit inactivated influenza vaccine. MiXCR was run by TCRdb on the RT-PCR reads, yielding one entry per CDR3 protein. The data hold fewer than 650,000 distinct CDR3 sequences, with 13% observed a single time. Notes on the study in general: The authors proposed limited new T cell recruitment per seasonal influenza vaccination.

This material consisted of PBMCs from blood, taken 40 to 50 days after vaccination. The J gene is TRBJ2-1, the V gene TRBV5-5, with D hard to call. The sequence came from a man aged 45-65 years who received an inactivated influenza vaccine. CDR3 in amino acids: CASSLGPEYNEQFF. In DNA, the CDR3 is TGTGCCAGCAGCTTGGGTCCAGAGTACAATGAGCAGTTCTTC.